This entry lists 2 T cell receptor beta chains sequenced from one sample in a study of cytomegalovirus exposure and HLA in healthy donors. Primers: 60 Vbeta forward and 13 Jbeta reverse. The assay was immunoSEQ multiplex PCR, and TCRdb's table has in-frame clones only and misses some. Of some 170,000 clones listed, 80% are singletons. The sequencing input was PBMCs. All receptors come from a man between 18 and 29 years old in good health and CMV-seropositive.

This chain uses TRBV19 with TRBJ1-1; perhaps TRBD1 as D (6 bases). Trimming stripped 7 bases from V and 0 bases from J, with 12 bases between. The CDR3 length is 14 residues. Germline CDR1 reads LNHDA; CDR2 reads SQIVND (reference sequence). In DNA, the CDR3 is TGTGCCAGTACTCCGGGACACGTGAACACTGAAGCTTTCTTT. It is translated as CASTPGHVNTEAFF.

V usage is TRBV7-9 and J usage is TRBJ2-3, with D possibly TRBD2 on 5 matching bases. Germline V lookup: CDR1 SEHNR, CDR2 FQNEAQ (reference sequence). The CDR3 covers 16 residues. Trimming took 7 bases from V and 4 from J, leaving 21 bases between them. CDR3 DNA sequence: TGTGCCAGCACGGAGAAAGAGGGTGGGTTTCCAGATACGCAGTATTTT. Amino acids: CASTEKEGGFPDTQYF.